The 4 T cell receptor beta chains in this list originate from one sample, sequenced in a study of blood T cell repertoires in COVID-19. Sequencing was performed with immunoSEQ multiplex PCR; in TCRdb, only in-frame clones are kept and a portion is missing. The data show some 200,000 clones, about 86% seen once. Source material: PBMCs or T cells enriched from blood (not recorded which). The receptors originated from a woman aged 45 to 65 with acute COVID-19.

This clone appeared a few times. The chain recombines TRBV7-2 with TRBJ2-7; 7 nucleotides line up with TRBD2. The CDR3 extends over 13 amino acids. The J segment lost 7 bases and the V segment lost 5 bases, leaving 8 bases of the junction unmatched. The germline V gene has CDR1 SGHTA and CDR2 FQGNSA. CDR3 sequence (DNA): TGTGCCAGCAGCCGCGGGAGTGGCCAGGAGCAGTACTTC. As protein: CASSRGSGQEQYF.

V is TRBV29-1 and J is TRBJ2-5; 7 bases align to TRBD2. V lost 7 bases to trimming and J lost 1 base; unmatched junction nucleotides: 9. The CDR3 has 14 amino acids. Germline CDR1 reads SQVTM; CDR2 reads ANQGSEA. Written as DNA, the CDR3 is TGCAGCGCTCCCCGTGGGGGGGGCCAAGAGACCCAGTACTTC. Translating gives CSAPRGGGQETQYF. Variable domain in full (rest from reference TRBV29-1 and TRBJ2-5): SAVISQKPSRDICQRGTSLTIQCQVDSQVTMMFWYRQQPGQSLTLIATANQGSEATYESGFVIDKFPISRPNLTFSTLTVSNMSPEDSSIYLCSAPRGGGQETQYFGPGTRLLVL.

CDR3 protein: CASSYTQALNTEAFF. The CDR3 DNA reads as TGTGCCAGCAGTTACACACAGGCATTGAACACTGAAGCTTTCTTT. The chain couples TRBV6-5 to TRBJ1-1, with a weak D call TRBD1 (5 bases). The CDR3 totals 15 residues. From germline, CDR1 is MNHEY and CDR2 SVGAGI. Trimming took 2 bases from V and 0 from J, leaving 10 bases between them.

This clone appeared a few times. This chain links TRBV18 with TRBJ2-3, with 8 bases lining up with TRBD1. V lost 5 bases to trimming and J lost 3 bases; unmatched junction nucleotides: 7. The CDR3 is 15 residues long. Germline assignment: CDR1 KGHSH and CDR2 LQKENI. The CDR3, as DNA: TGTGCCAGCTCAGAAGGACAGGGAAGGACAGATACGCAGTATTTT. Protein product: CASSEGQGRTDTQYF.